What follows is one TCR beta chain and its context. What it binds is unknown. The sample originates from a study of cytomegalovirus exposure and HLA in healthy donors. Points from the study as a whole: Segments of the TCR beta V type were, in most cases, productive about 87% or about 30% of the time in an earlier analysis.

V lost 0 bases, J lost 6 bases, and 3 bases lay in between. The CDR3 spans 13 residues. The V gene's germline CDR1 is LNHDA and CDR2 SQIVND (reference sequence). The donors (healthy individuals) were bone marrow donors. Amplification used 60 Vbeta primers and 13 Jbeta primers. Data came from immunoSEQ multiplex PCR; TCRdb stores just in-frame clones and leaves some out. The specimen's table records 130,000 or so clones. The J gene is TRBJ1-6, the V gene TRBV19; no clear D gene. Source material: PBMCs. The TCR comes from a woman aged 18-29 years in good health and CMV-seronegative. The CDR3 DNA follows: TGTGCCAGTAGTATAGACTCTAATTCACCCCTCCACTTT. Protein: CASSIDSNSPLHF.